This TCR beta chain comes out of a study of post-analysis software for immune sequencing data. As for the study in general: Patients had relapsing-remitting, secondary progressive or progressive-relapsing multiple sclerosis; some lacked subtype.

V lost 5 bases to trimming and J lost 6 bases; unmatched junction nucleotides: 3. Germline loops: CDR1 ENHRY, CDR2 SYGVKD. This CDR3 region has 13 residues. Study-level findings and limits: The study found significantly lower normalized Chao1 diversity in multiple sclerosis patients than in controls. In patients, TRBV5-6, TRBV5-1 and TRBV20-1 belonged to five or six TRBV segments found more frequently than in controls.

As for this clonotype: Its antigen is as yet unknown.

Tagging with unique molecular identifiers was a feature of the TCR beta cDNA libraries. TCRdb analysed the PCR reads with MiXCR anew, one entry per CDR3 protein. The top ten clones hold around 0.6% of a sample with hundreds of thousands of distinct CDR3 sequences, approximately 30% of them seen once. The chain has TRBV10-3 and TRBJ1-2, with 10 bases fitting TRBD1. The clonotype comes from a girl aged 10 to 17 with multiple sclerosis. Sequenced material: blood. The CDR3 DNA reads as TGTGCCATCAGTCCCGGGACAGGGGATGGCTACACCTTC. It specifies CAISPGTGDGYTF.